The clone carrying this T cell receptor (beta chain) was seen at least ten times. Its target is not known. Preparation of the TCRbeta library used unique molecular identifiers. TCRdb processed the PCR reads anew with MiXCR; each CDR3 protein has one entry. The sample records some 550,000 distinct CDR3 sequences, 23% being singletons. The entry originates in a study of T-cell reconstitution after alpha-beta-depleted transplantation in children. Points from the study as a whole: It was reported that alpha-beta T cells came from several hundred expanded graft clones (about two months after transplant). At one year after transplant, newly produced T cells mostly accounted for T-cell counts and diversity. Diversity of TCRbeta at day 60 was high in some patients, arising from surviving recipient T cells and thymic progenitors.

Germline V gene lookup returns CDR1 LGHNA and CDR2 YSLEER. V trimming: 4 bases; J trimming: 2 bases; junction bases outside the gene matches: 10. The CDR3 loop spans 18 amino acids. This receptor was obtained from a boy younger than two who had a stem cell transplant for acute myeloid leukemia, so the T cells may come from the graft donor. The chain recombines TRBV4-3 with TRBJ2-3, with 12 bases that match TRBD2. The source was PBMCs, mostly from graft donor cells, collected 360 days after TCRalphabeta/CD19-depleted stem cell transplant. In DNA form, the CDR3 reads TGCGCCAGCAGCCCTCTCGGTGGACTAGCGGGATACACAGATACGCAGTATTTT. This encodes CASSPLGGLAGYTDTQYF.